The entry that follows covers one T cell receptor (beta chain) sequence. The CDR3 sequence is 14 residues long. Per germline, CDR1 SGHAT and CDR2 FQNNGV. V lost 3 bases and J lost 8; bases outside the gene matches: 6. This sample stems from a study of control samples from healthy donors and cancer patients. The protocol was immunoSEQ multiplex PCR, while the TCRdb copy is restricted to in-frame clones and leaves out a portion. There are under 150,000 clones in the sample; 88% occur only once, and roughly 8.7% lies in the top ten. The sequenced sample was blood. This sequence was found in a woman in her twenties or thirties in good health. V and J are TRBV11-2 and TRBJ2-1; the match to TRBD1 covers 8 bases. The CDR3: CASSLDREFHEQFF. The CDR3 nucleotides read TGTGCCAGCAGCTTGGACAGGGAATTTCATGAGCAGTTCTTC. The full variable domain, rest sourced from reference TRBV11-2 and TRBJ2-1, is EAGVAQSPRYKIIEKRQSVAFWCNPISGHATLYWYQQILGQGPKLLIQFQNNGVVDDSQLPKDRFSAERLKGVDSTLKIQPAKLEDSAVYLCASSLDREFHEQFFGPGTRLTVL.